The 3 T cell receptor beta chains listed next were all sequenced from one sample in a study of T cells in Graves' hyperthyroidism and ophthalmopathy. Regions amplified from RNA transcripts were the TCR beta CDR3 regions. HTBI primers were employed in a first-round RT-PCR of the TCR CDR3. TCRdb passed the multiplex PCR reads through MiXCR, listing each CDR3 protein once. The sample includes about 370,000 distinct CDR3 sequences, 13% to 15% seen only once; the top ten take approximately 19%. Material: blood. Receptor source: a woman in her fifties or sixties with Graves' ophthalmopathy.

Ten or more counts support this clonotype. V is TRBV30 and J is TRBJ1-1; 7 bases are shared with TRBD1. CDR3 length: 12 amino acids. Germline assignment: CDR1 GTSNPN and CDR2 SVGIG (reference sequence). V shed 4 bases, J shed 4 bases, and the junction held 3 bases outside the gene matches. The CDR3 loop reads CAWTGGLTEAFF. For the CDR3, the DNA is TGTGCCTGGACAGGGGGTCTCACTGAAGCTTTCTTT.

As for this clonotype: A single base separates this from a much larger clone, so it may be a read error. V and J are TRBV15 and TRBJ1-6, with no clear D. The CDR3 runs 14 residues. CDR1 and CDR2 from the germline V gene are LNHNV and YYDKDF (reference sequence). V was shortened by 9 bases and J by 7 bases, with 16 bases between the two germline ends. The CDR3 region has the DNA TGTGCCACTTCTGGTCTCGAATGGAATTCACCCCTCCACTTT. It codes for CATSGLEWNSPLHF.

This clonotype was recorded at least ten times. The rearrangement joins TRBV5-5 to TRBJ2-3; 8 bases map to TRBD2. V was pared by 2 bases and J by 5 bases, with 13 bases of the junction left unmatched. CDR3 size: 17 residues. Germline values: CDR1 SGHKS, CDR2 YYEKEE (reference sequence). The CDR3 sequence: CASSFHVPGGPLDTQYF. CDR3 sequence (DNA): TGTGCCAGCAGCTTCCACGTTCCGGGAGGGCCTTTAGATACGCAGTATTTT.